The 27 T cell receptor beta chains given below trace back to one sample, sequenced in a study of graft-versus-host responses after intestinal transplantation. Sequencing was performed with immunoSEQ multiplex PCR; in TCRdb, only in-frame clones are kept and a portion is missing. The sample has roughly 130,000 clones, nearly 95% seen once. The antigens these receptors bind are not known. The material was unstimulated CD4+ T cells sorted from spleen or lymph node cells, obtained before intestinal transplant. The source is a human donor who received an intestinal transplant.

The chain joins TRBV28 to TRBJ1-2, with D perhaps TRBD1 (5 bases). The CDR3 has 18 residues. V dropped 4 bases and J dropped 5 bases, with 26 bases sitting between them. CDR1 MDHEN and CDR2 SYDVKM come from the germline V gene. The CDR3 spells CASSSGGARIPGGYGYTF. CDR3 DNA sequence: TGTGCCAGCAGTTCGGGGGGAGCAAGGATCCCCGGAGGTTATGGCTACACCTTC.

The V gene is TRBV15, the J gene TRBJ2-5, with TRBD1 matching 7 bases. The J call may be mistaken, given a closer DNA end match to TRBJ2-7. Germline loops: CDR1 LNHNV, CDR2 YYDKDF (reference sequence). The CDR3 loop spans 15 amino acids. CDR3 nucleotide sequence: TGTGCCACCAGCAGAGATCGGAGACAGGGCGGCGAGCAGTACTTC. Amino acid sequence: CATSRDRRQGGEQYF.

CDR3 region: CASSRIDSYNQPQHF. In DNA, the CDR3 is TGTGCCAGCAGCCGTATAGACAGCTACAATCAGCCCCAGCATTTT. The J gene is TRBJ1-5, the V gene TRBV6-6, with D maybe TRBD1 (5 bases). From germline, CDR1 is MNHNY and CDR2 SVGAGI (reference sequence). The V gene lost 6 bases and the J gene lost 3 bases, with 15 bases spanning the gap. The CDR3 loop spans 15 amino acids.

V gene TRBV18 combines with J gene TRBJ1-5, with D possibly TRBD1 on 5 matching bases. V lost 3 bases and J lost 1, with 10 bases in between. This CDR3 has 15 amino acids. From germline, CDR1 is KGHSH and CDR2 LQKENI. This CDR3 reads CASSPGRGSNQPQHF. As DNA, the CDR3 is TGTGCCAGCTCACCGGGTAGGGGAAGCAATCAGCCCCAGCATTTT.

The genes are TRBV15 and TRBJ2-7; 8 bases map to TRBD1. This CDR3 spans 15 amino acids. With V trimmed by 8 bases and J by 3 bases, 12 bases remained unmatched. Germline CDR1 LNHNV, CDR2 YYDKDF (reference sequence). The CDR3 bases are TGTGCCACCTCAGGGGGCGGGACAGGCTTCTACGAGCAGTACTTC. Protein: CATSGGGTGFYEQYF.

The chain recombines TRBV28 with TRBJ1-3, with D tentatively TRBD1 (5 bases). The CDR3 has 16 residues. The V gene lost 6 bases and the J gene lost 4 bases, with 19 bases spanning the gap. CDR1 and CDR2 from the germline V gene are MDHEN and SYDVKM. The CDR3 sequence: CASSYRRRNGGNTIYF. Written as DNA, the CDR3 is TGTGCCAGCAGCTACAGGAGACGAAACGGAGGAAACACCATATATTTT.

This sequence joins TRBV19 and TRBJ1-4, with TRBD1 as a possible D gene (5 bases). The CDR3 is 16 residues long. Trimming stripped 1 base from V and 5 bases from J, with 14 bases between. The germline V gene encodes CDR1 LNHDA and CDR2 SQIVND (reference sequence). CDR3 in amino acids: CASSIGSRVGNEKLFF. As DNA, the CDR3 is TGTGCCAGTAGTATAGGATCCAGGGTGGGAAATGAAAAACTGTTTTTT.

The J gene is TRBJ2-5, the V gene TRBV6-5; 8 bases fit TRBD2. From germline, CDR1 is MNHEY and CDR2 SVGAGI. There are 15 residues in the CDR3. J lost 0 bases, V lost 6 bases, and 6 bases had no gene match. The CDR3 region has the DNA TGTGCCAGCAGAAAGCAACTAGCGGACCAAGAGACCCAGTACTTC. Translating gives CASRKQLADQETQYF.

This clone appeared once. V gene TRBV6-5 combines with J gene TRBJ1-6; D is possibly TRBD1 (5 bases). CDR1 and CDR2 (germline): MNHEY, SVGAGI. CDR3 length: 13 residues. Trimming took 7 bases from V and 9 from J, leaving 13 bases between them. In DNA form, the CDR3 reads TGTGCCAGCAATCGGCAGGGTGGTTCACCCCTCCACTTT. This gives the protein CASNRQGGSPLHF.

The chain uses TRBV27 and TRBJ2-5, with a tentative D call TRBD1 (6 bases). Germline V gene lookup returns CDR1 MNHEY and CDR2 SMNVEV (reference sequence). The CDR3 totals 14 residues. Trimming took 4 bases from V and 3 from J, leaving 12 bases between them. The CDR3 DNA sequence: TGTGCCAGCAGTTCTACAGGGTGGGAAGAGACCCAGTACTTC. Protein sequence: CASSSTGWEETQYF.

This chain links TRBV5-1 with TRBJ2-7; 9 nucleotides match TRBD1. CDR1 SGHRS and CDR2 YFSETQ come from the germline V gene. J lost 4 bases, V lost 4 bases, and 6 bases had no gene match. CDR3 length equals 14 residues. The CDR3 nucleotides are TGCGCCAGCAGCCTAAGACAGGGGGGATACGAGCAGTACTTC. Its protein is CASSLRQGGYEQYF.

The chain carries TRBV9 and TRBJ2-3; weak D call: TRBD2 (6 bases). The germline V gene has CDR1 SGDLS and CDR2 YYNGEE. Trimming removed 1 base at V and 2 bases at J, with 17 bases between. The CDR3 extends over 17 amino acids. The CDR3, as DNA: TGTGCCAGCAGCGTATCTCCCGGGAGCTCGATCACAGATACGCAGTATTTT. Protein sequence: CASSVSPGSSITDTQYF. Filled out from reference TRBV9 and TRBJ2-3, the complete variable domain reads DSGVTQTPKHLITATGQRVTLRCSPRSGDLSVYWYQQSLDQGLQFLIQYYNGEERAKGNILERFSAQQFPDLHSELNLSSLELGDSALYFCASSVSPGSSITDTQYFGPGTRLTVL.

The chain carries TRBV19 and TRBJ2-2; 8 positions match TRBD1. V was pared by 0 bases and J by 5 bases, with 8 bases of the junction left unmatched. This CDR3 comprises 17 residues. The germline CDR1 and CDR2 sequences are LNHDA and SQIVND (reference sequence). CDR3 DNA: TGTGCCAGTAGTATAGATGGGGCCAGGGGGCGAACCGGGGAGCTGTTTTTT. This translates into CASSIDGARGRTGELFF.

V is TRBV5-5 and J is TRBJ2-7; TRBD2 is a possible D gene (5 bases). CDR3 length equals 15 residues. Germline CDR1 reads SGHKS; CDR2 reads YYEKEE (reference sequence). With 0 bases removed from V and 3 bases from J, the gap between germline ends came to 13 bases. CDR3 DNA: TGTGCCAGCAGCTTGGGTCGGGCAGGACTCTACGAGCAGTACTTC. Protein: CASSLGRAGLYEQYF.

The rearrangement joins TRBV5-4 to TRBJ2-7, with TRBD2 matching 10 bases. Germline assignment: CDR1 SGHNT and CDR2 YYREEE (reference sequence). After removal of 4 bases from V and 5 bases from J, the junction contained 12 bases not matched to a gene. This CDR3 spans 16 amino acids. CDR3 protein: CASSTYRLAGGDEQYF. In DNA, the CDR3 is TGTGCCAGCAGCACTTATCGACTAGCGGGTGGGGACGAGCAGTACTTC.

The chain recombines TRBV7-9 with TRBJ2-5; 11 bases line up with TRBD1. The DNA end favors TRBJ2-7, so the J call may be wrong. The CDR3 extends over 14 amino acids. The germline V gene encodes CDR1 SEHNR and CDR2 FQNEAQ (reference sequence). CDR3 DNA: TGTGCCAGCAGCCTTGGACAGGGGGCCCACGAGCAGTACTTC. Protein product: CASSLGQGAHEQYF.

J is TRBJ2-5 and V is TRBV19; the D gene is possibly TRBD1 (6 bases). Trimming shortened V by 7 bases and J by 4 bases, and 16 bases separated the two germline ends. The CDR3 contains 14 residues. Germline CDR1 is LNHDA and CDR2 is SQIVND (reference sequence). The CDR3 loop is CASTGRGNRETQYF. The CDR3 DNA reads as TGTGCCAGTACCGGAAGGGGGAATAGAGAGACCCAGTACTTC. The variable domain in full, with the rest retrieved from reference TRBV19 and TRBJ2-5, is DGGITQSPKYLFRKEGQNVTLSCEQNLNHDAMYWYRQDPGQGLRLIYYSQIVNDFQKGDIAEGYSVSREKKESFPLTVTSAQKNPTAFYLCASTGRGNRETQYFGPGTRLLVL.

The J gene is TRBJ1-3, the V gene TRBV28, with D unresolved. The CDR3 has 15 amino acids. Trimming cost V 2 bases and J 4 bases, with 12 bases left between them. The V gene's germline CDR1 is MDHEN and CDR2 SYDVKM. CDR3 residues: CASSLPRRSGNTIYF. In nucleotides, the CDR3 is TGTGCCAGCAGTTTACCCCGACGGAGCGGAAACACCATATATTTT.

CDR3 sequence (DNA): TGTGCCAGCAGGAACCCGGGGCAGGGCGACGAGCAGTACTTC. As protein: CASRNPGQGDEQYF. V usage is TRBV5-4 and J usage is TRBJ2-7; D assignment may be TRBD1 or TRBD2 (5 bases each). This CDR3 spans 14 amino acids. Germline CDR1 is SGHNT and CDR2 is YYREEE (reference sequence). V gave up 5 bases and J gave up 5 bases, with 17 bases separating them.

The V call is TRBV28, the J call TRBJ2-7, with TRBD1 as a possible D gene (6 bases). Germline-derived CDR1 and CDR2 are MDHEN and SYDVKM. The CDR3 is 15 amino acids. Trimming left V 7 bases short and J 1 base short, with 17 bases between. The CDR3, as DNA: TGTGCCAGCACCGATCCAGGGGCTAGTTCCTACGAGCAGTACTTC. Protein: CASTDPGASSYEQYF.

The rearrangement joins TRBV2 to TRBJ2-7; the D gene could be TRBD1 or TRBD2 (5 bases each). This CDR3 region has 12 residues. CDR1 and CDR2 (germline): SNHLY, FYNNEI. Trimming stripped 11 bases from V and 0 bases from J, with 11 bases between. The CDR3 is CAERGSSYEQYF. CDR3 coding DNA: TGTGCCGAGAGGGGCAGCTCCTACGAGCAGTACTTC.

The chain links TRBV2 to TRBJ1-5; TRBD1 might be the D (5 bases). The CDR3 sequence is 14 residues long. Germline loops: CDR1 SNHLY, CDR2 FYNNEI. V was cut by 6 bases and J by 4 bases, with 13 bases left in between. This chain's CDR3 is CASSARAGNQPQHF. CDR3 coding DNA: TGTGCCAGCAGCGCCCGGGCAGGGAATCAGCCCCAGCATTTT.

The chain couples TRBV27 to TRBJ2-1; TRBD2 matches at 7 bases. This CDR3 spans 16 amino acids. Trimming removed 6 bases from V and 6 bases from J; junction bases left unmatched: 14. Germline V gene data show CDR1 as MNHEY and CDR2 as SMNVEV (reference sequence). The CDR3 bases are TGTGCCAGCAGCCACGGAACCGGGACTACCACCAATGAGCAGTTCTTC. Its translation: CASSHGTGTTTNEQFF.

The J gene is TRBJ1-5, the V gene TRBV28, with TRBD1 matching over 7 bases. V lost 6 bases and J lost 3; bases outside the gene matches: 17. Germline lookup yields CDR1 MDHEN and CDR2 SYDVKM. This CDR3 contains 18 residues. Here the CDR3 DNA reads TGTGCCAGCAGGCGCTACTTGGACAGGTCGGCAATCAATCAGCCCCAGCATTTT. It translates to CASRRYLDRSAINQPQHF.

This clone was counted a few times. CDR3 sequence reads: CASSIIYGDMNTEAFF. CDR3 DNA: TGTGCCAGTAGTATTATTTACGGGGACATGAACACTGAAGCTTTCTTT. The chain recombines TRBV19 with TRBJ1-1, with D possibly matching TRBD1 (6 bases). From germline, CDR1 is LNHDA and CDR2 SQIVND (reference sequence). The V end lost 3 bases, the J end lost 0 bases, and 14 bases lay between the germline ends. This CDR3 has 16 residues. The entire variable domain, with the rest obtained from reference TRBV19 and TRBJ1-1, is as follows: DGGITQSPKYLFRKEGQNVTLSCEQNLNHDAMYWYRQDPGQGLRLIYYSQIVNDFQKGDIAEGYSVSREKKESFPLTVTSAQKNPTAFYLCASSIIYGDMNTEAFFGQGTRLTVV.

V is TRBV5-1 and J is TRBJ2-1; TRBD2 agrees at 10 bases. Germline CDR1 and CDR2: SGHRS and YFSETQ. Trimming at V came to 4 bases and at J to 2 bases, leaving 12 bases not matched to a gene. This CDR3 region has 18 residues. CDR3 DNA: TGCGCCAGCAGCCCAATATATCCTAGCGGGAGAACCTACAATGAGCAGTTCTTC. Translated, it gives CASSPIYPSGRTYNEQFF.

This chain connects TRBV6-5 to TRBJ1-1; 11 nucleotides agree with TRBD1. With 6 bases clipped from V and 1 base from J, the junction kept 1 base outside the gene matches. This CDR3 contains 14 residues. CDR1 is MNHEY and CDR2 is SVGAGI in the germline V gene. CDR3 sequence (DNA): TGTGCCAGCAGGGGGACAGGGGGGAACACTGAAGCTTTCTTT. Protein product: CASRGTGGNTEAFF.